This T cell receptor (beta chain) was obtained from a study of cytomegalovirus exposure and HLA in healthy donors. Remarks on this clone: Its antigen is still unknown.

General observations from the study: A later analysis reported that several of the most significant clusters appeared to be linked to common viral pathogens, among them Epstein-Barr virus. There were reportedly fewer N-insertions in an Asian-associated ancestry cluster than the roughly 700-donor mean, in a later analysis.

PCR amplification relied on 60 Vbeta primers (plus 13 Jbeta primers). Profiling relied on immunoSEQ multiplex PCR, and the TCRdb table lists in-frame clones only, not all of them. Its table lists fewer than 100,000 clones. The CDR3 totals 15 residues. The germline V gene encodes CDR1 SGHTA and CDR2 FQGNSA. V gave up 5 bases and J gave up 6 bases; unmatched junction bases: 11. The sample consisted of PBMCs. The chain combines TRBV7-2 with TRBJ2-7; 9 bases are a match to TRBD2. The receptor comes from a woman aged 60 to 75 in good health and CMV-seronegative. CDR3: CASSPLAGVGGEQYF. As DNA, the CDR3 is TGTGCCAGCAGCCCGTTAGCGGGAGTGGGTGGCGAGCAGTACTTC. The variable domain in full, with the rest retrieved from reference TRBV7-2 and TRBJ2-7, is GAGVSQSPSNKVTEKGKDVELRCDPISGHTALYWYRQSLGQGLEFLIYFQGNSAPDKSGLPSDRFSAERTGGSVSTLTIQRTQQEDSAVYLCASSPLAGVGGEQYFGPGTRLTVT.